This T cell receptor beta chain was retrieved from a study of control samples from healthy donors and cancer patients. Sequenced by immunoSEQ multiplex PCR; TCRdb stores in-frame clones only, minus some. This sample has about 140,000 clones, with roughly 92% found just once. The CDR3 sequence is 13 residues long. Per the germline V gene, CDR1 is SGHRS and CDR2 is YFSETQ. V shed 0 bases and J shed 0 bases, with 3 bases lying between them. This rearrangement joins TRBV5-1 to TRBJ1-1, with D unresolved. The clonotype was recovered from a man under 40 in good health. What was sequenced was blood. CDR3 nucleotides: TGCGCCAGCAGCTTGGTGGTGAACACTGAAGCTTTCTTT. Amino acid sequence: CASSLVVNTEAFF. The full variable domain, with the rest looked up from reference TRBV5-1 and TRBJ1-1, is KAGVTQTPRYLIKTRGQQVTLSCSPISGHRSVSWYQQTPGQGLQFLFEYFSETQRNKGNFPGRFSGRQFSNSRSEMNVSTLELGDSALYLCASSLVVNTEAFFGQGTRLTVV.